What follows is one T cell receptor (beta chain) and its context. The record originates from a study of OX40 agonist ivuxolimab in advanced cancers. Measured with immunoSEQ multiplex PCR; TCRdb has only the in-frame clones, and not every one. The sample has about 21,000 clones, 88% seen once. The CDR3 runs to 16 residues. Per germline, CDR1 MDHEN and CDR2 SYDVKM. Trimming took off 4 bases at V and 0 bases at J, with 13 bases between the two ends. The source was CD4+ or CD8+ T cells sorted from blood, collected in a trial of the OX40 agonist ivuxolimab. The receptor's source is an adult with an advanced solid tumor such as melanoma, head and neck, liver or kidney cancer. The J gene is TRBJ2-1, the V gene TRBV28, with D uncertain. The CDR3 is CASSSPILLSYNEQFF. CDR3 sequence (DNA): TGTGCCAGCAGTTCCCCTATACTCCTCTCCTACAATGAGCAGTTCTTC.